This TCR beta chain was retrieved from a study of T-cell reconstitution after alpha-beta-depleted transplantation in children. During its preparation, the TCRbeta library received unique molecular identifiers. TCRdb passed the PCR reads through MiXCR, listing each CDR3 protein once. In the table there are about 870,000 distinct CDR3 sequences, under 20% of which are singletons. Germline V gene sequence: CDR1 MGHRA, CDR2 YSYEKL. V was clipped by 5 bases and J by 0 bases, with 13 bases between them. The CDR3 spans 16 residues. This clonotype has just a few counts. This receptor was taken from a male patient between 5 and 17 years old who had a stem cell transplant for acute lymphoblastic leukemia, so the T cells may come from the graft donor. This rearrangement joins TRBV4-1 to TRBJ2-2; no firm D call. The material sequenced was PBMCs, mostly from graft donor cells, taken 360 days after TCRalphabeta/CD19-depleted stem cell transplant. CDR3 nucleotides: TGCGCCAGCAGCTTTTGGGCAGGAACGAACACCGGGGAGCTGTTTTTT. It specifies CASSFWAGTNTGELFF.